The rows below give T cell receptor beta chains drawn from one sample of a study of shared clonotypes between healthy human individuals. Libraries were prepared by immunoSEQ multiplex PCR; TCRdb keeps only in-frame clonotypes and omits some of them. Among approximately 640,000 clones listed, about 90% were seen once. Sample: memory CD8+ T cells from PBMCs. These TCRs come from a young man in good health. Some clones in this sample may be carry-over from other donors' samples. The CDR3 runs from the conserved cysteine through the conserved F or W. A D gene is named only where the DNA matches it firmly. Size tells how often a clone was seen (once, few, many) or the class of an expanded clone, and some rows leave it out.

size	V	D	J	DNA	CDR3
-	TRBV11-2	-	TRBJ2-1	TGTGCCAGCAGCTTGAACGTGGGGAACAGGGTCGATGAGCAGTTCTTC	CASSLNVGNRVDEQFF
-	TRBV28	-	TRBJ2-7	TGTGCCAGCAGTATCCGGGACAATCTCTACGAGCAGTACTTC	CASSIRDNLYEQYF
few	TRBV2	TRBD1	TRBJ1-2	TGTGCCAACGACTACGGGACAGGGGGCGGCTACACCTTC	CANDYGTGGGYTF
-	TRBV28	TRBD2	TRBJ2-1	TGTGCCAGCAGGTGGAGGGGGATAGCGGGAGGGTCCTACAATGAGCAGTTCTTC	CASRWRGIAGGSYNEQFF
once	TRBV10-3	TRBD2	TRBJ2-1	TGTGCCATAAGCGGGCTAGCGGGAGTCACTGAGCAGTTCTTC	CAISGLAGVTEQFF
-	TRBV4-1	-	TRBJ2-7	TGCGCCAGCAGCCGCCGGGGTGAGCGGAGCTCCTACGAGCAGTACTTC	CASSRRGERSSYEQYF
few	TRBV19	-	TRBJ1-1	TGTGCCATCAAGAATAGAGGGAACACTGAAGCTTTCTTT	CAIKNRGNTEAFF
-	TRBV5-1	TRBD1	TRBJ2-7	TGCGCCAGCAGCTTCGGGACAGGGCTTTACGAGCAGTACTTC	CASSFGTGLYEQYF
-	TRBV7-6	-	TRBJ2-7	TGTGCCAGCAGCCCCTCTGCTCGCTCCTACGAGCAGTACTTC	CASSPSARSYEQYF
-	TRBV4-3	TRBD2	TRBJ2-7	TGCGCCAGCAGCCAAGAGACTAGCGGGGTTTACGAGCAGTACTTC	CASSQETSGVYEQYF
-	TRBV27	TRBD1	TRBJ1-1	TGTGCCAGCAGCTCCAGGGGGGACACTGAAGCTTTCTTT	CASSSRGDTEAFF
-	TRBV28	-	TRBJ1-5	TGTGCCAGCACCAATTACAATCAGCCCCAGCATTTT	CASTNYNQPQHF
-	TRBV9	TRBD2	TRBJ2-1	TGTGCCAGCAGCGTAGGGGGACTAGCGGGAGGCTACTACAATGAGCAGTTCTTC	CASSVGGLAGGYYNEQFF
-	TRBV7-6	-	TRBJ2-1	TGTGCCAGCAGCTTAGCCCAGGCTGCATTTGATGAGCAGTTCTTC	CASSLAQAAFDEQFF
-	TRBV9	-	TRBJ2-1	TGTGCCAGCAGCGTACGGACGGCGAGCTCCTACAATGAGCAGTTCTTC	CASSVRTASSYNEQFF
-	TRBV11-2	-	TRBJ1-4	TGTGCCAGCAGCTTATTTTCGAGGCACGGCGATGAAAAACTGTTTTTT	CASSLFSRHGDEKLFF
-	TRBV27	-	TRBJ1-2	TGTGCCAGCAGTAGAGGACGGATCTATGGCTACACCTTC	CASSRGRIYGYTF
-	TRBV27	-	TRBJ1-5	TGTGCGACCTCGCCGGGACCCCGGCCGGGTCAGCCCCAGCATTTT	CATSPGPRPGQPQHF
-	TRBV28	-	TRBJ2-1	TGTGCCAGCAGTCCAAAAAACCCGTTCTACAATGAGCAGTTCTTC	CASSPKNPFYNEQFF
-	TRBV30	-	TRBJ1-2	TGTGCCTGGAGTATGAAGGGAAGAGCTGGCTACACCTTC	CAWSMKGRAGYTF
-	TRBV6-6	-	TRBJ2-1	TGTGCCAGCAGTTACTCCCACGGAAATGAGCAGTTCTTC	CASSYSHGNEQFF
-	TRBV27	-	TRBJ1-2	TGTGCCAGCAGCCGCCTCCTCCGGGACGGAGAACTAGCTAACTATGGCTACACCTTC	CASSRLLRDGELANYGYTF
-	TRBV14	-	TRBJ1-4	TGTGCCAGCAGCCAAGAAAATCGGGACATGCGCCCAACTAATGAAAAACTGTTTTTT	CASSQENRDMRPTNEKLFF
-	TRBV2	TRBD1	TRBJ2-1	TGTGCCAGCAGTGACCCCACCCCCGGGACAGGGAGGATGGATGAGCAGTTCTTC	CASSDPTPGTGRMDEQFF
once	TRBV27	TRBD1	TRBJ2-7	TGTGCCAGCAGCAATTCGGGGACAGGGGAGATAGGGCAGTACTTC	CASSNSGTGEIGQYF
few	TRBV9	TRBD1	TRBJ1-1	TGTGCCAGCAGCGTCCGGGACAGTCACACTGAAGCTTTCTTT	CASSVRDSHTEAFF
-	TRBV7-9	-	TRBJ2-2	TGTGCCAGCAGCTTAAACGGGAACACCGGGGAGCTGTTTTTT	CASSLNGNTGELFF
-	TRBV5-5	-	TRBJ1-1	TGTGCCAGCAGCGTCCCGATGGACACTGAAGCTTTCTTT	CASSVPMDTEAFF
-	TRBV5-1	-	TRBJ2-7	TGCGCCAGCAGCCCTCCGGGTGCCGGCTACGAGCAGTACTTC	CASSPPGAGYEQYF
once	TRBV10-3	-	TRBJ2-1	TGTGCCATCAGTGAGGTGGAAAGGTTCTACAATGAGCAGTTCTTC	CAISEVERFYNEQFF
-	TRBV7-9	TRBD2	TRBJ2-1	TGTGCCACCCAGCGAGTAGCGGGATTGCACAATGAGCAGTTCTTC	CATQRVAGLHNEQFF
-	TRBV30	-	TRBJ2-1	TGTGCCTGGAGTGTACTTTTAGGTCGGCGGAACGGGCGTAATGAGCAGTTCTTC	CAWSVLLGRRNGRNEQFF
-	TRBV29-1	-	TRBJ1-2	TGCAGCGTTTTAGGAGACAGGCGCGACTATGGCTACACCTTC	CSVLGDRRDYGYTF
-	TRBV30	TRBD2	TRBJ2-7	TGTGCCTGGACTAGCGGGAGCGAGGGTCCTAGCGAGCAGTACTTC	CAWTSGSEGPSEQYF
-	TRBV7-6	-	TRBJ2-7	TGTGCCAGCAGCCCGCGTGGGGGGAAGTACGAGCAGTACTTC	CASSPRGGKYEQYF
-	TRBV6-1	TRBD1	TRBJ1-4	TGTGCCAGCAGTGAAGTACCGGACAGGGTATATCCGGAAAAACTGTTTTTT	CASSEVPDRVYPEKLFF
-	TRBV7-9	-	TRBJ1-2	TGTGCCAGCAGCTTAGGTCGTCTAGACAGGAGGTATGGCTACACCTTC	CASSLGRLDRRYGYTF
-	TRBV28	-	TRBJ2-7	TGTGCCAGCAGTTTTAAGGCCGTGCTGCTAACCTACGAGCAGTACTTC	CASSFKAVLLTYEQYF
once	TRBV19	-	TRBJ1-5	TGTGCCAGTAGTATTCGTAGACAGAGGGATCAGCCCCAGCATTTT	CASSIRRQRDQPQHF
-	TRBV9	-	TRBJ1-2	TGTGCCAGCAGCGTAGGTATGGGTAATTTGAACTATGGCTACACCTTC	CASSVGMGNLNYGYTF
-	TRBV4-1	TRBD2	TRBJ2-7	TGCGCCAGCAGCTCCACACTAGCGGCCACCTACGAGCAGTACTTC	CASSSTLAATYEQYF
-	TRBV6-1	-	TRBJ2-7	TGTGCCAGCAGTGAATGGGGTCAGGGCTTTTCCTACGAGCAGTACTTC	CASSEWGQGFSYEQYF
-	TRBV19	-	TRBJ2-1	TGTGCCAGTAGTACTCCTGCAGCGGAGATCTACAATGAGCAGTTCTTC	CASSTPAAEIYNEQFF
-	TRBV9	-	TRBJ2-3	TGTGCCAGCAGCGCCTATGGCACAGATACGCAGTATTTT	CASSAYGTDTQYF
-	TRBV2	TRBD1	TRBJ1-3	TGTGCCAGCGTCTACGGGACAGGACGTGGAAACACCATATATTTT	CASVYGTGRGNTIYF
-	TRBV7-9	-	TRBJ2-7	TGTGCCTGCCAGGAGGGACAGCACTACGAGCAGTACTTC	CACQEGQHYEQYF
-	TRBV21-1	-	TRBJ2-7	TGTGCCAGCAGTCAGCTCCTGGGCGACAGATTGCCATCCTACGAGCAGTACTTC	CASSQLLGDRLPSYEQYF
-	TRBV27	TRBD2	TRBJ2-1	TGTGCCAGCAGTTTAGGCTTTGTGGCGGGAGGGGACCCGAGGCAGTTCTTC	CASSLGFVAGGDPRQFF
-	TRBV2	TRBD1	TRBJ1-5	TGTGCCACCAGGGGGGGAGAGCGGAGTCAGCCCCAGCATTTT	CATRGGERSQPQHF
-	TRBV7-9	TRBD1	TRBJ2-4	TGTGCCAGCAGCACCCGACAGGGGGCGGGTGAAAACATTCAGTACTTC	CASSTRQGAGENIQYF
-	TRBV6-4	-	TRBJ2-1	TGTGCCAGCAGCGATAGCTCCTACAATGAGCAGTTCTTC	CASSDSSYNEQFF
once	TRBV28	-	TRBJ1-3	TGTGCCAGCAGCCCTACAGAAAACTCTGGAAACACCATATATTTT	CASSPTENSGNTIYF